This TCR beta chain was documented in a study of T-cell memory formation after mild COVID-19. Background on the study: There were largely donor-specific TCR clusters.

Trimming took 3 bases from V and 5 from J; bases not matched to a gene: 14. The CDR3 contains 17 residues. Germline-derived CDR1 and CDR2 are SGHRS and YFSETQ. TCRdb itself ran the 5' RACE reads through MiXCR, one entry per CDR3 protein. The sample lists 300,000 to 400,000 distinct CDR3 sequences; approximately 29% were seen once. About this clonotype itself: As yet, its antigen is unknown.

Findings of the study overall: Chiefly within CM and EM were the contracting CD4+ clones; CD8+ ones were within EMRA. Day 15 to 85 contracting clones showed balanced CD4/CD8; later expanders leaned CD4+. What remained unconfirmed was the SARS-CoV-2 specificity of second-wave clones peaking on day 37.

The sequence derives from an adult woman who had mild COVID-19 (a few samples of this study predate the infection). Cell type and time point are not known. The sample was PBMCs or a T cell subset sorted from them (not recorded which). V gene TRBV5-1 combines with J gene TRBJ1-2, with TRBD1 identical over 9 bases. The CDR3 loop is CASSSGPPGQGSYGYTF. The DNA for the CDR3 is TGCGCCAGCAGCTCGGGGCCCCCGGGACAGGGAAGTTATGGCTACACCTTC.